Each of the 27 T cell receptor beta chains below was sequenced from the same sample in a study of regulatory T cells in long-lasting Graves disease. Libraries of TCR beta came from iRepertoire HTBI primers plus Arm-PCR of CDR3 regions. MiXCR, run by TCRdb on the multiplex PCR reads, gives a single entry per CDR3 protein. The table includes 390,000 or so distinct CDR3 sequences, approximately 12% detected once. Time point indicated: newly diagnosed GD, antithyroid drugs for less than 3 months. The TCR library was prepared using RNA isolated from PBMCs. These data were likewise used in another study, on T cells in Graves' hyperthyroidism and ophthalmopathy.

This material consisted of peripheral blood mononuclear cells (PBMCs), taken at new diagnosis, from a patient treated with antithyroid drugs. The receptors were sampled from a woman aged 18-35 years with Graves disease.

The V call is TRBV14, the J call TRBJ2-7; no clear D. The germline V gene has CDR1 SGHDN and CDR2 FVKESK. The CDR3 runs to 15 residues. Between the trimmed V and J ends, which lost 6 bases and 7 bases, there was a span of 22 bases. As DNA, the CDR3 is TGTGCCAGCAGTTACTCGATAACCGATTTGGGGGAGCAGTACTTC. This codes for CASSYSITDLGEQYF.

This clonotype has a count of ten or more. The chain uses TRBV29-1 and TRBJ1-2, with no clear D. The V gene lost 3 bases and the J gene lost 5 bases, with 7 bases spanning the gap. CDR1 is SQVTM and CDR2 is ANQGSEA in the germline V gene. CDR3 length: 11 residues. CDR3 loop: CSVEEPYGYTF. CDR3 DNA sequence: TGCAGCGTTGAGGAACCTTATGGCTACACCTTC.

This clonotype has more than one count but fewer than ten. The DNA of the CDR3 is TGTGCCAGCAGTTTCGGCAGGTTCAATCAGCCCCAGCATTTT. Its protein product is CASSFGRFNQPQHF. V usage is TRBV28 and J usage is TRBJ1-5; D is unresolved. The V end lost 3 bases, the J end lost 3 bases, and 9 bases lay between the germline ends. This CDR3 contains 14 residues. CDR1 and CDR2 (germline): MDHEN, SYDVKM.

This clonotype was picked up many times. The genes are TRBV10-3 and TRBJ1-1; 9 bases agree with TRBD1. V shed 3 bases, J shed 1 base, and the junction held 21 bases outside the gene matches. The CDR3 is made up of 21 amino acids. Germline values: CDR1 ENHRY, CDR2 SYGVKD. This CDR3 reads CAISEHPPPGQGFIGNTEAFF. In DNA, the CDR3 is TGTGCCATCAGTGAACACCCCCCCCCGGGACAGGGTTTTATTGGGAACACTGAAGCTTTCTTT.

This clonotype was seen ten or more times. The chain carries TRBV3-1 and TRBJ2-5; possible D gene TRBD2, 5 bases. Germline V gives CDR1 LGHDT, CDR2 YNNKEL (reference sequence). V lost 3 bases and J lost 5, with 10 bases in between. The CDR3 loop spans 13 amino acids. The CDR3 DNA follows: TGTGCCAGCAGCCAGGAGGTGTTGGAGACCCAGTACTTC. This sequence encodes CASSQEVLETQYF.

This clonotype was counted a few times. The chain combines TRBV9 with TRBJ1-1; D call uncertain. Trimming removed 0 bases from V and 1 base from J, with 10 bases in between. This CDR3 comprises 15 residues. Germline V gives CDR1 SGDLS, CDR2 YYNGEE. The CDR3 region is CASSVVAGRNTEAFF. In DNA, the CDR3 is TGTGCCAGCAGCGTAGTTGCCGGCAGGAACACTGAAGCTTTCTTT.

Ten or more counts support this clonotype. The chain joins TRBV7-9 to TRBJ2-5; D may be TRBD1 (6 bases). Germline V gene sequence: CDR1 SEHNR, CDR2 FQNEAQ (reference sequence). Between the trimmed V and J ends, which lost 4 bases and 0 bases, there was a span of 15 bases. This CDR3 comprises 16 residues. In DNA, the CDR3 is TGTGCCAGCAGCTCGCCCGGACAGACGTACCAAGAGACCCAGTACTTC. As protein: CASSSPGQTYQETQYF.

In this sample, this clonotype turned up many times. V gene TRBV20-1 combines with J gene TRBJ2-1, with 7 bases aligning to TRBD1. Per germline, CDR1 DFQATT and CDR2 SNEGSKA (reference sequence). The trim removed 2 bases at V and 0 bases at J, leaving 19 bases unmatched. This CDR3 region has 20 residues. The CDR3 DNA is TGCAGTGCTAGACGTAAGGGGGCTGGGCGCCTCTTAAGCTCCTACAATGAGCAGTTCTTC. Its translation is CSARRKGAGRLLSSYNEQFF.

Ten or more counts support this clonotype. CDR3 in amino acids: CASSLALIGTWNGDQETQYF. The DNA for the CDR3 is TGTGCCAGCAGCTTAGCGCTAATAGGGACCTGGAATGGCGACCAAGAGACCCAGTACTTC. V and J are TRBV7-2 and TRBJ2-5; the D gene could be TRBD1 or TRBD2 (5 bases each). Per germline, CDR1 SGHTA and CDR2 FQGNSA. This CDR3 has 20 residues. Trimming took off 0 bases at V and 0 bases at J, with 23 bases between the two ends.

This clonotype was recorded at least ten times. The chain is built from TRBV10-3 and TRBJ1-1, with 9 bases identical to TRBD1. Germline loops: CDR1 ENHRY, CDR2 SYGVKD. The CDR3 has 14 amino acids. The trim removed 0 bases at V and 7 bases at J, leaving 3 bases unmatched. The CDR3 protein is CAISESDRGSEAFF. CDR3 DNA: TGTGCCATCAGTGAGTCCGACAGGGGGAGTGAAGCTTTCTTT.

The CDR3, as DNA: TGTGCCAGCAGCGGAAGAAGCTATAATTCACCCCTCCACTTT. Its translation is CASSGRSYNSPLHF. The gene calls are TRBV4-2 and TRBJ1-6; D remains ambiguous. The V end was cut by 5 bases, the J end by 3 bases, with 8 bases between. Germline CDR1 reads LGHNA; CDR2 reads YNFKEQ. This CDR3 has 14 amino acids.

This clonotype was counted only a few times. The V gene is TRBV7-9, the J gene TRBJ2-7; 8 nucleotides line up with TRBD1. Trimming removed 4 bases from V and 4 bases from J; junction bases left unmatched: 9. CDR1 and CDR2 (germline): SEHNR, FQNEAQ (reference sequence). CDR3 length equals 15 residues. The CDR3, as DNA: TGTGCCAGCAGCTCGGACAGGGTCAACTCATACGAGCAGTACTTC. Encoded protein: CASSSDRVNSYEQYF.

In this sample, this clonotype turned up many times. CDR3 DNA: TGTGCCAGCAGCTTGGGACAGGGGGACAATGAGCAGTTCTTC. Protein product: CASSLGQGDNEQFF. The V and J genes are TRBV7-3 and TRBJ2-1; 11 bases are shared with TRBD1. V lost 3 bases, J lost 5 bases, and 0 bases stayed unmatched. Germline V gives CDR1 SGHTA, CDR2 FQGTGA. The CDR3 runs 14 residues.

The table lists this clonotype with many counts. V gene TRBV15 combines with J gene TRBJ2-1, with D maybe TRBD2 (5 bases). Between the trimmed V and J ends, which lost 8 bases and 4 bases, there was a span of 24 bases. The CDR3 extends over 17 amino acids. Germline V gene data show CDR1 as LNHNV and CDR2 as YYDKDF (reference sequence). Here the CDR3 DNA reads TGTGCCACCGGAAGGTCGGCGGCCATAGCGAAGTACAATGAGCAGTTCTTC. Amino acid sequence: CATGRSAAIAKYNEQFF.

This clonotype was seen ten or more times. The genes are TRBV28 and TRBJ1-2, with 7 nucleotides matching TRBD1. Germline values: CDR1 MDHEN, CDR2 SYDVKM. V trimming: 6 bases; J trimming: 7 bases; junction bases outside the gene matches: 11. This CDR3 comprises 14 residues. CDR3 loop: CASSIDRARGGYTF. DNA for the CDR3: TGTGCCAGCAGCATTGACAGGGCCCGAGGTGGCTACACCTTC.

In this sample, this clonotype turned up many times. The chain uses TRBV5-1 and TRBJ2-1; 10 nucleotides agree with TRBD2. Germline CDR1 reads SGHRS; CDR2 reads YFSETQ. The CDR3 sequence is 15 residues long. V trimming: 2 bases; J trimming: 7 bases; junction bases outside the gene matches: 6. CDR3 sequence: CASSLQAGGPNEQFF. The DNA of the CDR3 is TGCGCCAGCAGCTTACAAGCGGGAGGGCCGAATGAGCAGTTCTTC.

This clonotype was detected once. The chain uses TRBV4-3 and TRBJ2-2, with D hard to call. The V gene lost 0 bases and the J gene lost 0 bases, with 11 bases spanning the gap. The CDR3 has 17 amino acids. Germline V gene lookup returns CDR1 LGHNA and CDR2 YSLEER. The CDR3 reads CASSQDINSPNTGELFF. The CDR3 region has the DNA TGCGCCAGCAGCCAAGATATTAACAGCCCGAACACCGGGGAGCTGTTTTTT.

V usage is TRBV6-5 and J usage is TRBJ2-5, with D perhaps being TRBD1 or TRBD2 (5 bases each). The CDR3 consists of 14 residues. The germline V and J ends were trimmed by 4 bases and 9 bases, with 18 bases remaining between them. CDR1 is MNHEY and CDR2 is SVGAGI in the germline V gene. The CDR3 spells CASSFGTEVRAQYF. Here the CDR3 DNA reads TGTGCCAGCAGTTTCGGGACGGAGGTGAGGGCCCAGTACTTC.

This clonotype was detected ten times or more. This sequence joins TRBV9 and TRBJ2-2; possibly TRBD1 for D (6 bases). V was cut by 0 bases and J by 5 bases, with 11 bases left in between. The germline V gene encodes CDR1 SGDLS and CDR2 YYNGEE. The CDR3 extends over 15 amino acids. This chain's CDR3 is CASSVDQGPTGELFF. Written as DNA, the CDR3 is TGTGCCAGCAGCGTAGATCAGGGGCCTACCGGGGAGCTGTTTTTT.

This clonotype was observed a few times. The rearrangement uses TRBV10-3 and TRBJ1-3; possibly TRBD1 for D (6 bases). The V end was cut by 4 bases, the J end by 2 bases, with 6 bases between. CDR3 length equals 13 residues. The V gene's germline CDR1 is ENHRY and CDR2 SYGVKD. CDR3 protein: CAISGGPGNTIYF. The DNA for the CDR3 is TGTGCCATCAGTGGGGGGCCTGGAAACACCATATATTTT.

There are many counts of this clonotype. The V gene is TRBV29-1, the J gene TRBJ2-3; 12 nucleotides align to TRBD2. Germline-derived CDR1 and CDR2 are SQVTM and ANQGSEA. The CDR3 has 21 residues. Germline trimming cut 7 bases from V and 3 bases from J; bases unmatched to any gene: 26. CDR3 bases: TGCAGCGCCCCACCCCTTTCTCTAGCGGGAGGGCCCGGTTGTGGGACAGATACGCAGTATTTT. It specifies CSAPPLSLAGGPGCGTDTQYF.

About this clonotype: Its ends do not fully match the called genes, so a read error is possible. This chain connects TRBV15 to TRBJ2-1; D remains ambiguous. The CDR3 is 16 amino acids. Germline loops: CDR1 LNHNV, CDR2 YYDKDF (reference sequence). The CDR3, as DNA: TGTACCACCAGCAGAGAGGCGAGGAGCTCCTACAATGAGCAGTTCTTC. This sequence encodes CTTSREARSSYNEQFF.

This clonotype was recorded at least ten times. This chain links TRBV6-2 or TRBV6-3 with TRBJ2-7, with no clear D. Trimming stripped 8 bases from V and 5 bases from J, with 10 bases between. The CDR3 is 11 amino acids. From germline, CDR1 is MNHEY and CDR2 SVGEGT. CDR3 sequence: CASHTLNEQYF. The CDR3 DNA reads as TGTGCCAGCCACACTCTAAACGAGCAGTACTTC.

This clonotype came up many times. V usage is TRBV19 and J usage is TRBJ1-2, with D perhaps matching TRBD1 (5 bases). CDR1 is LNHDA and CDR2 is SQIVND in the germline V gene (reference sequence). Trimming left V 10 bases short and J 8 bases short, with 23 bases between. The CDR3 runs 14 residues. The CDR3 nucleotides read TGTGCCACCCAGGACGGGGGGTCTTCGCGGGGCTACACCTTC. Its protein is CATQDGGSSRGYTF. The full variable domain, with the rest looked up from reference TRBV19 and TRBJ1-2, is DGGITQSPKYLFRKEGQNVTLSCEQNLNHDAMYWYRQDPGQGLRLIYYSQIVNDFQKGDIAEGYSVSREKKESFPLTVTSAQKNPTAFYLCATQDGGSSRGYTFGSGTRLTVV.

The rearrangement joins TRBV9 to TRBJ2-2; D unclear. Looked up from germline, CDR1 is SGDLS and CDR2 is YYNGEE. This CDR3 has 17 residues. Trimming took 0 bases from V and 0 from J, leaving 12 bases between them. CDR3 DNA sequence: TGTGCCAGCAGCGTAGGTGTACGGGTTCCGAACACCGGGGAGCTGTTTTTT. Translating gives CASSVGVRVPNTGELFF.

This clonotype was recorded many times. J is TRBJ2-7 and V is TRBV18; D unresolved. This CDR3 is built from 13 residues. Trimming removed 3 bases from V and 4 bases from J, with 10 bases in between. CDR1 is KGHSH, CDR2 LQKENI, per germline. CDR3 in DNA: TGTGCCAGCTCACCTGGCGATTTATACGAGCAGTACGTC. The encoded protein is CASSPGDLYEQYV.

This clonotype has at least ten counts. V usage is TRBV20-1 and J usage is TRBJ2-1; 7 nucleotides line up with TRBD1. V shed 0 bases, J shed 0 bases, and the junction held 5 bases outside the gene matches. Looked up from germline, CDR1 is DFQATT and CDR2 is SNEGSKA (reference sequence). The CDR3 length is 16 residues. The CDR3 spells CSARDIQGSSYNEQFF. CDR3 DNA sequence: TGCAGTGCTAGAGATATACAGGGGAGCTCCTACAATGAGCAGTTCTTC.